Below, 21 T cell receptor beta chains from the same sample are listed, as sequenced in a study of blood T cell repertoires in COVID-19 (dated by TCRdb to 2018 to 2021). The protocol used for the library was the immunoSEQ multiplex PCR assay. Not all clones reach the TCRdb copy of this immuneACCESS table, which keeps in-frame sequences only. Checked studies attribute under half of the gap to unresolved V genes and leave the rest unexplained. Across this sample there are under 70,000 clones, with more than 70% seen only once. Around a tenth of the sample rests with the top ten. The sequencing input was PBMCs or T cells enriched from blood (not recorded which). The receptors come from a middle-aged woman who had recovered from COVID-19.

The chain carries TRBV11-2 and TRBJ1-1; TRBD1 might be the D (5 bases). Trimming left V 3 bases short and J 1 base short, with 9 bases between. CDR1 is SGHAT, CDR2 FQNNGV, per germline. CDR3 length: 14 residues. CDR3 nucleotides: TGTGCCAGCAGCTTGGGGAGGGGGAACACTGAAGCTTTCTTT. Translation gives CASSLGRGNTEAFF.

Relative to its sample, this clone is medium-sized (0.01 to 0.1%). The chain links TRBV14 to TRBJ2-5, with 11 bases aligning to TRBD1. From germline, CDR1 is SGHDN and CDR2 FVKESK. With 6 bases clipped from V and 3 bases from J, the junction kept 9 bases outside the gene matches. The CDR3 covers 16 residues. In DNA, the CDR3 is TGTGCCAGCAGGCAGAGCGGACAGGGGGCGAAAGAGACCCAGTACTTC. Translation: CASRQSGQGAKETQYF.

The V call is TRBV4-1, the J call TRBJ2-2, with 10 bases matching TRBD1. V was clipped by 0 bases and J by 5 bases; unmatched bases: 12. The V gene's germline CDR1 is MGHRA and CDR2 YSYEKL. This CDR3 comprises 19 residues. In DNA, the CDR3 is TGCGCCAGCAGCCAAGATCAGGGGCCCGGGACAGGGGTGACCGGGGAGCTGTTTTTT. The encoded protein is CASSQDQGPGTGVTGELFF.

The CDR3 loop reads CASSTPNQGAGVGETQYF. The CDR3 DNA follows: TGTGCCAGTAGTACCCCAAACCAAGGAGCGGGGGTTGGTGAGACCCAGTACTTC. The chain joins TRBV19 to TRBJ2-5; TRBD2 aligns across 8 bases. The germline gives CDR1 LNHDA, CDR2 SQIVND (reference sequence). V lost 4 bases to trimming and J lost 5 bases; unmatched junction nucleotides: 18. The CDR3 is 18 residues long.

V is TRBV19 and J is TRBJ2-7, with TRBD2 matching 10 bases. Germline V CDR1 and CDR2: LNHDA, SQIVND (reference sequence). This CDR3 spans 15 amino acids. With 7 bases clipped from V and 4 bases from J, the junction kept 10 bases outside the gene matches. CDR3 loop: CASKASSGGAYEQYF. Here the CDR3 DNA reads TGTGCCAGTAAGGCGTCGAGCGGGGGGGCTTACGAGCAGTACTTC. Filled out from reference TRBV19 and TRBJ2-7, the complete variable domain reads DGGITQSPKYLFRKEGQNVTLSCEQNLNHDAMYWYRQDPGQGLRLIYYSQIVNDFQKGDIAEGYSVSREKKESFPLTVTSAQKNPTAFYLCASKASSGGAYEQYFGPGTRLTVT.

This chain joins TRBV6-5 and TRBJ2-7; TRBD2 matches at 11 bases. Germline CDR1 MNHEY, CDR2 SVGAGI. This CDR3 comprises 15 residues. The ends lost 6 bases at V and 0 bases at J; junction bases unmatched: 4. The CDR3 region has the DNA TGTGCCAGCAGCTCCACTAGCGGGAGCTCCTACGAGCAGTACTTC. As protein: CASSSTSGSSYEQYF.

V usage is TRBV19 and J usage is TRBJ1-2; TRBD1 agrees at 7 bases. The CDR3 consists of 13 residues. Germline loops: CDR1 LNHDA, CDR2 SQIVND (reference sequence). J gave up 6 bases and V 9 bases, and 10 bases lay outside the gene matches. CDR3 loop: CASNYRQGHGYTF. CDR3 bases: TGTGCCAGCAACTATAGACAGGGCCATGGCTACACCTTC.

The chain carries TRBV7-9 and TRBJ2-5; 11 bases align to TRBD2. CDR3 size: 15 residues. The J segment lost 5 bases and the V segment lost 4 bases, leaving 6 bases of the junction unmatched. Germline V lookup: CDR1 SEHNR, CDR2 FQNEAQ (reference sequence). The CDR3 sequence: CASSSTSGGGETQYF. In nucleotides, the CDR3 is TGTGCCAGCAGCTCTACTAGCGGGGGCGGGGAGACCCAGTACTTC.

The V gene is TRBV18, the J gene TRBJ2-3; 10 positions agree with TRBD2. V shed 2 bases and J 1 base; nucleotides not matched to a gene: 3. From germline, CDR1 is KGHSH and CDR2 LQKENI. The CDR3 runs to 16 residues. The chain's CDR3 is CASSPNSGGRTDTQYF. CDR3 nucleotides: TGTGCCAGCTCACCAAATAGCGGGGGGCGCACAGATACGCAGTATTTT.

The chain carries TRBV19 and TRBJ2-3; TRBD1 matches 9 bases. Germline V gene sequence: CDR1 LNHDA, CDR2 SQIVND (reference sequence). This CDR3 is built from 15 residues. The J segment lost 2 bases and the V segment lost 8 bases, leaving 8 bases of the junction unmatched. CDR3 region: CASGADRGFTDTQYF. As DNA, the CDR3 is TGTGCCAGTGGGGCCGACAGGGGGTTCACAGATACGCAGTATTTT.

J is TRBJ2-7 and V is TRBV12-2; the D call in the table, TRBD1, was not verified against the DNA. TRBV12-2 is a pseudogene segment. The CDR3 is 14 amino acids. The CDR3 is CASRDRGRRDEQYF. CDR3 in DNA: TGTGCAAGTCGTGACAGGGGGCGGCGGGACGAGCAGTACTTC.

The chain's CDR3 is CASSQPGLGTDTQYF. The CDR3 DNA reads TGTGCCAGCAGCCAACCGGGACTAGGCACAGATACGCAGTATTTT. The chain links TRBV5-4 to TRBJ2-3, with 8 positions matching TRBD2. Germline trimming cut 4 bases from V and 1 base from J; bases unmatched to any gene: 5. The CDR3 totals 15 residues. The germline gives CDR1 SGHNT, CDR2 YYREEE (reference sequence).

This clone was seen once. This chain links TRBV14 with TRBJ1-3; D is uncertain. Looked up from germline, CDR1 is SGHDN and CDR2 is FVKESK. V shed 2 bases and J shed 4 bases, with 6 bases lying between them. The CDR3 length is 13 residues. The CDR3 DNA reads as TGTGCCAGCAGCCAACTAGGAGGAAACACCATATATTTT. Its translation is CASSQLGGNTIYF.

This clone appeared a few times. The chain has TRBV3-1 (or the pseudogene TRBV3-2) and TRBJ1-6, with 7 bases aligning to TRBD1. The CDR3 sequence is 15 residues long. The V and J ends lost 6 bases and 6 bases, in that order; junction bases with no gene match: 8. Germline V gene data show CDR1 as LGHDT and CDR2 as YNNKEL (reference sequence). The CDR3 sequence: CASSPPGQSNSPLHF. The CDR3 DNA reads as TGTGCCAGCAGTCCCCCGGGACAGAGTAATTCACCCCTCCACTTT.

The J gene is TRBJ2-5, the V gene TRBV7-9; possible D gene TRBD2, 6 bases. The ends were cut back, 6 bases at V and 5 bases at J, with 16 bases in the middle. Germline V lookup: CDR1 SEHNR, CDR2 FQNEAQ (reference sequence). The CDR3 is 14 amino acids. The CDR3 sequence is CASSWGLPGETQYF. CDR3 nucleotides: TGTGCCAGCAGTTGGGGACTTCCAGGGGAGACCCAGTACTTC.

CDR3 residues: CASSVARRATMNTEAFF. CDR3 sequence (DNA): TGTGCCAGCAGCGTAGCTAGAAGAGCAACCATGAACACTGAAGCTTTCTTT. The chain has TRBV9 and TRBJ1-1; D remains unclear. Germline V gives CDR1 SGDLS, CDR2 YYNGEE. V was pared by 0 bases and J by 0 bases, with 15 bases between. The CDR3 has 17 residues.

The chain joins TRBV6-5 to TRBJ1-6; weak D call: TRBD1 (6 bases). Per the germline V gene, CDR1 is MNHEY and CDR2 is SVGAGI. The length of the CDR3 is 13 residues. Trimming cost V 9 bases and J 8 bases, with 14 bases left between them. CDR3 in amino acids: CASVQGRDSPLHF. CDR3 nucleotide sequence: TGTGCCAGTGTACAGGGAAGAGATTCACCCCTCCACTTT.

CDR3 nucleotides: TGTGCCAGCTCACTCAAACATTACCGGAACACTGAAGCTTTCTTT. Translation gives CASSLKHYRNTEAFF. The rearrangement links TRBV18 to TRBJ1-1; no clear D gene. Germline V lookup: CDR1 KGHSH, CDR2 LQKENI. Trimming removed 4 bases from V and 1 base from J, with 13 bases in between. The CDR3 is 15 amino acids.

This rearrangement joins TRBV13 to TRBJ1-1, with 9 bases lining up with TRBD1. The CDR3 spans 14 residues. The germline CDR1 and CDR2 sequences are PRHDT and FYEKMQ (reference sequence). With V trimmed by 4 bases and J by 6 bases, 6 bases remained unmatched. The CDR3 bases are TGTGCCAGCAGCTCCCCGGGACAGGGCTCTGAAGCTTTCTTT. This gives the protein CASSSPGQGSEAFF.

This chain connects TRBV19 to TRBJ1-1; 9 bases match TRBD1. V lost 3 bases to trimming and J lost 6 bases; unmatched junction nucleotides: 5. The CDR3 sequence is 14 residues long. Germline V lookup: CDR1 LNHDA, CDR2 SQIVND (reference sequence). The CDR3 DNA follows: TGTGCCAGTAGTATGGACAGGGGAGATTCTGAAGCTTTCTTT. It encodes CASSMDRGDSEAFF.

The gene calls are TRBV24-1 and TRBJ1-4; D is perhaps TRBD1 (5 bases). Germline-derived CDR1 and CDR2 are KGHDR and SFDVKD. CDR3 length: 13 residues. V gave up 6 bases and J gave up 5 bases, with 9 bases separating them. CDR3 sequence reads: CATSQGVNEKLFF. CDR3 nucleotides: TGTGCCACCAGTCAGGGCGTCAATGAAAAACTGTTTTTT.